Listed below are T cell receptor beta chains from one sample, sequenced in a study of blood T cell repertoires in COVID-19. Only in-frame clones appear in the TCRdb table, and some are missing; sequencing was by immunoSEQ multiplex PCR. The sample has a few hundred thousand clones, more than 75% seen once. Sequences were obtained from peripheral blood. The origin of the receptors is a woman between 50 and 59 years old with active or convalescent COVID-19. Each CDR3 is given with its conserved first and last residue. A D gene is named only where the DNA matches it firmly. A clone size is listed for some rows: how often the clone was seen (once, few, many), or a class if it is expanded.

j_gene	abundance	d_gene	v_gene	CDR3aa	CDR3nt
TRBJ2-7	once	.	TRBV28	CASTQLGGGGKREQYF	TGTGCCAGCACCCAACTCGGGGGAGGGGGAAAACGGGAGCAGTACTTC
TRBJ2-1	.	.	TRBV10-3	CAISEVLDIEQFF	TGTGCCATCAGTGAAGTGCTGGACATAGAGCAGTTCTTC
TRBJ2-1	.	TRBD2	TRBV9	CASSTSGVSYNEQFF	TGTGCCAGCAGCACTAGCGGGGTCTCCTACAATGAGCAGTTCTTC
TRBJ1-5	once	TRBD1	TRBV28	CASTSGQFNQPQHF	TGTGCCAGCACCTCGGGACAGTTTAATCAGCCCCAGCATTTT
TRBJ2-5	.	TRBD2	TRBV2	CASRLTAGGRETQYF	TGTGCCAGCAGGCTTACAGCGGGGGGGCGGGAGACCCAGTACTTC
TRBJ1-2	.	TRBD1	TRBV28	CASSPDRGNGYTF	TGTGCCAGCAGCCCAGACAGGGGGAATGGCTACACCTTC
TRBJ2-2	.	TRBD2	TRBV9	CASSVVSGGTGELFF	TGTGCCAGCAGCGTAGTTAGCGGGGGGACCGGGGAGCTGTTTTTT
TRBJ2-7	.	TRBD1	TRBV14	CASSPDRGRPLSYEQYF	TGTGCCAGCAGCCCGGACAGGGGGCGACCCCTATCCTACGAGCAGTACTTC
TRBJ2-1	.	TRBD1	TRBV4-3	CASSPRTGLLDEQFF	TGCGCCAGCAGCCCACGGACAGGGCTATTGGATGAGCAGTTCTTC
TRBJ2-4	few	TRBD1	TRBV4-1	CASSIHWTGQGNIQYF	TGCGCCAGCAGCATCCACTGGACAGGGCAGGGAAACATTCAGTACTTC
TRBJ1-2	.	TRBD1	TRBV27	CASSSRTGEGYTF	TGTGCCAGCAGTTCCCGGACAGGGGAGGGCTACACCTTC
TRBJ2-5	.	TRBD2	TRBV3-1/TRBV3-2	CASSHWTGTSGRQRLQETQYF	TGTGCCAGCAGCCACTGGACCGGGACTAGCGGGAGGCAACGTCTCCAAGAGACCCAGTACTTC
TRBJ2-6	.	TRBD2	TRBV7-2	CASSLALTSGGAFVLTF	TGTGCCAGCAGCTTAGCGCTTACTAGCGGGGGGGCTTTTGTCCTGACTTTC
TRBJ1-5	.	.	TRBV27	CASSPTGRQPQHF	TGTGCCAGCAGTCCCACAGGCCGGCAGCCCCAGCATTTT
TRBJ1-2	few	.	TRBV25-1	CASGSQGHYGYTF	TGTGCCAGCGGAAGCCAGGGGCACTATGGCTACACCTTC
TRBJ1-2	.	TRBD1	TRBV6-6	CASSFPTGEGGYTF	TGTGCCAGCAGCTTCCCAACAGGGGAAGGTGGCTACACCTTC
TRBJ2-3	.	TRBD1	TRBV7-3	CASSQGQGPTDTQYF	TGTGCCAGCAGCCAAGGACAGGGACCCACAGATACGCAGTATTTT
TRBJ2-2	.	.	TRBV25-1	CASMSNSNTGELFF	TGTGCCAGCATGAGTAACTCGAACACCGGGGAGCTGTTTTTT
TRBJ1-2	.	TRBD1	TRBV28	CASRKTGGDYGYTF	TGTGCCAGCAGAAAAACAGGGGGCGACTATGGCTACACCTTC
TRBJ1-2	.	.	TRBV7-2	CASSLGRPYYGYTF	TGTGCCAGCAGCTTAGGCAGGCCGTACTATGGCTACACCTTC
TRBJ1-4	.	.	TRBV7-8	CASSSFTGSEKLFF	TGTGCCAGCAGTTCGTTCACAGGGTCTGAAAAACTGTTTTTT
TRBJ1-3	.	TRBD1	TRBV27	CASRSGTGARNTIYF	TGTGCCAGCAGATCCGGGACAGGGGCGAGGAACACCATATATTTT
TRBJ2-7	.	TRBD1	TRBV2	CASSEDRSSYEQYF	TGTGCCAGCAGTGAGGACAGGAGTTCCTACGAGCAGTACTTC
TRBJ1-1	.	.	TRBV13	CASSFRGSPGTEAFF	TGTGCCAGCAGCTTCCGGGGGAGTCCGGGCACTGAAGCTTTCTTT
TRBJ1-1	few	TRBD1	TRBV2	CASTYRGPNTEAFF	TGTGCCAGCACCTACAGGGGGCCCAACACTGAAGCTTTCTTT
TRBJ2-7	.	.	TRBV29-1	CSVEDLRSPYEQYF	TGCAGCGTTGAAGACTTACGGTCCCCCTACGAGCAGTACTTC
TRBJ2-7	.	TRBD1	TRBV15	CATSRTGQSYEQYF	TGTGCCACCAGCAGGACGGGACAGAGCTACGAGCAGTACTTC
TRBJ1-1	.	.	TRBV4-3	CASSRDGQLEAFF	TGCGCCAGCAGCCGCGACGGACAGCTTGAAGCTTTCTTT
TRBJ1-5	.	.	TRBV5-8	CASSRATLGNQPQHF	TGTGCCAGCAGCCGAGCGACCCTGGGCAATCAGCCCCAGCATTTT
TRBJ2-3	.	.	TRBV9	CASSPSLGADTQYF	TGTGCCAGCAGCCCGTCTCTGGGAGCAGATACGCAGTATTTT
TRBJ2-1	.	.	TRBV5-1	CASMGGSGGYNEQFF	TGCGCCAGCATGGGAGGTAGCGGTGGCTACAATGAGCAGTTCTTC
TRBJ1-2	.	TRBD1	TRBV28	CASSFGGQGAYGYTF	TGTGCCAGCAGTTTCGGTGGACAGGGGGCGTATGGCTACACCTTC
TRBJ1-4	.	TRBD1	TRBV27	CASSSLQGVHEKLFF	TGTGCCAGCAGCTCACTTCAGGGGGTACATGAAAAACTGTTTTTT
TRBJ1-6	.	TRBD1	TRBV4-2	CASSQKGGQGSNSPLHF	TGTGCCAGCAGCCAAAAGGGGGGACAGGGATCAAATTCACCCCTCCACTTT
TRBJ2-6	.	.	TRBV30	CARLGGSGANVLTF	TGTGCCCGCCTGGGGGGATCTGGGGCCAACGTCCTGACTTTC
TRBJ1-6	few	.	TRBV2	CAKQGTSYNSPLHF	TGTGCCAAGCAAGGGACTTCCTATAATTCACCCCTCCACTTT
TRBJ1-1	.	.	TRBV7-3	CASSLTSRVLTNTEAFF	TGTGCCAGCAGCTTAACGTCGAGGGTCCTTACGAACACTGAAGCTTTCTTT
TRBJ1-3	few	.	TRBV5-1	CASSTGTGNTIYF	TGCGCCAGCAGCACTGGGACAGGAAACACCATATATTTT
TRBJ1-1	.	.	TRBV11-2	CASSLVGGRAEAFF	TGTGCCAGCAGCTTAGTTGGCGGCAGGGCTGAAGCTTTCTTT
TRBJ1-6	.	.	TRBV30	CAWATEGPLHF	TGTGCCTGGGCGACTGAAGGACCCCTCCACTTT
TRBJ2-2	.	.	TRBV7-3	CASSLKAGAGELFF	TGTGCCAGCAGCTTAAAAGCCGGGGCCGGGGAGCTGTTTTTT
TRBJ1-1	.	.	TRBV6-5	CASSGGGATEAFF	TGTGCCAGCAGCGGCGGGGGGGCCACTGAAGCTTTCTTT
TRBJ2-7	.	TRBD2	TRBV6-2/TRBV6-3	CASSKIWDGGLASHEQYF	TGTGCCAGCAGCAAAATCTGGGACGGGGGACTAGCATCCCACGAGCAGTACTTC
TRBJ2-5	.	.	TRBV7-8	CASSPIQGETQYF	TGTGCCAGCAGCCCCATCCAGGGGGAGACCCAGTACTTC
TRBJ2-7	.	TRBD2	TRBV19	CASSIRSGINEQYF	TGTGCCAGTAGTATAAGAAGCGGGATAAACGAGCAGTACTTC
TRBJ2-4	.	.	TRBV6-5	CASSYSRKPGDIQYF	TGTGCCAGCAGTTACTCTCGTAAACCCGGAGACATTCAGTACTTC
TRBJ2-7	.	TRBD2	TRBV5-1	CASSLTSGGVYEQYF	TGCGCCAGCAGTCTTACTAGCGGGGGCGTCTACGAGCAGTACTTC
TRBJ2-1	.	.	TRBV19	CASSIDRTPLAENEQFF	TGTGCCAGTAGTATAGATCGAACCCCATTGGCGGAGAATGAGCAGTTCTTC
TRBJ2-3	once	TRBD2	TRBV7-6	CASSLLAGPAQDTQYF	TGTGCCAGCAGCTTACTAGCGGGCCCGGCTCAGGATACGCAGTATTTT
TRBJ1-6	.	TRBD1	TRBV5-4	CASSFGQGGDSPLHF	TGTGCCAGCAGCTTCGGACAGGGCGGAGATTCACCCCTCCACTTT
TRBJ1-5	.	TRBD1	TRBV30	CAWSEGAGLSNQPQHF	TGTGCCTGGAGTGAGGGGGCAGGCCTTAGCAATCAGCCCCAGCATTTT
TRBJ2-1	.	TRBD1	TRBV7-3	CASTQGQAGEQFF	TGTGCCAGCACCCAAGGACAGGCCGGTGAGCAGTTCTTC
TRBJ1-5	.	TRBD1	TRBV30	CAWSVRDRVVGSNQPQHF	TGTGCCTGGAGTGTACGGGACAGGGTCGTTGGGAGCAATCAGCCCCAGCATTTT
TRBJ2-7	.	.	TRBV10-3	CAISERGGSSSYEQYF	TGTGCCATCAGTGAGAGGGGGGGTAGCAGCTCCTACGAGCAGTACTTC
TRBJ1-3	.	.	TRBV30	CAWIEGSGNTIYF	TGTGCCTGGATTGAGGGCTCTGGAAACACCATATATTTT
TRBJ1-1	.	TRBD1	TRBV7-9	CASSSNPTGDTEAFF	TGTGCCAGCAGCTCTAACCCGACAGGGGACACTGAAGCTTTCTTT
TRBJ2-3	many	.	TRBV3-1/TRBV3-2	CASSQGLASVRTDTQYF	TGTGCCAGCAGCCAAGGGCTAGCGTCCGTACGTACAGATACGCAGTATTTT
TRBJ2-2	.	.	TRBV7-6	CASSLDRSRGGELFF	TGTGCCAGCAGCTTAGATAGGTCCCGCGGCGGGGAGCTGTTTTTT